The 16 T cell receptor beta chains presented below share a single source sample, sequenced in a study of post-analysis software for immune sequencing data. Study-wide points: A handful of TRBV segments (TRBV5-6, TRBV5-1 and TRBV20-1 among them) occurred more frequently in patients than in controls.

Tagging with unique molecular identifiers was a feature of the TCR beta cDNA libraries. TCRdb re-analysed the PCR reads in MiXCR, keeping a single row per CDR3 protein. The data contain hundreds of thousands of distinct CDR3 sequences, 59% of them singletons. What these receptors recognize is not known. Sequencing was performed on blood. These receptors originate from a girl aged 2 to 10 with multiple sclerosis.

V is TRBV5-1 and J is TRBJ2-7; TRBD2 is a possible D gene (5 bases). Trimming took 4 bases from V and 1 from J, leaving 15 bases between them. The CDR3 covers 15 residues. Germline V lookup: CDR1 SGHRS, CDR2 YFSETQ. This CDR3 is CASSPQIGDSYEQYF. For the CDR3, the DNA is TGCGCCAGCAGCCCCCAAATCGGGGATTCCTACGAGCAGTACTTC.

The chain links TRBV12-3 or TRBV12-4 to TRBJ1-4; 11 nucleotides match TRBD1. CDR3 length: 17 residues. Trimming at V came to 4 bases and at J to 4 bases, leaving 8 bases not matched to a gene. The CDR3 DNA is TGTGCCAGCAGTTCCGGGACAGGGGGTAGGGGTAATGAAAAACTGTTTTTT. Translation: CASSSGTGGRGNEKLFF.

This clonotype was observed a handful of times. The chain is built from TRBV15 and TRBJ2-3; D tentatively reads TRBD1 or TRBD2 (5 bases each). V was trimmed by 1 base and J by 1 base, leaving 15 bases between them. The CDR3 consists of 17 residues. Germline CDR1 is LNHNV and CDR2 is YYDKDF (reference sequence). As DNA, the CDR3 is TGTGCCACCAGCAGAGGAACAGGAGGAAGGCGCACAGATACGCAGTATTTT. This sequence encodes CATSRGTGGRRTDTQYF.

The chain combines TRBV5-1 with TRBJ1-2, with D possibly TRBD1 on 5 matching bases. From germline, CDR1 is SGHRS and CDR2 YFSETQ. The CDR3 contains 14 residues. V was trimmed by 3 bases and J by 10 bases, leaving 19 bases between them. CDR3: CASSSGEGLMDYTF. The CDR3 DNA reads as TGCGCCAGCAGCTCTGGGGAGGGGCTTATGGACTACACCTTC. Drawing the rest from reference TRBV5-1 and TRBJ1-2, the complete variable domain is KAGVTQTPRYLIKTRGQQVTLSCSPISGHRSVSWYQQTPGQGLQFLFEYFSETQRNKGNFPGRFSGRQFSNSRSEMNVSTLELGDSALYLCASSSGEGLMDYTFGSGTRLTVV.

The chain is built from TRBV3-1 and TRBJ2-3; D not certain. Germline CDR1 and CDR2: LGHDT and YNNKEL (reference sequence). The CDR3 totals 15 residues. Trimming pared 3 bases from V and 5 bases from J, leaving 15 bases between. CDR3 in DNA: TGTGCCAGCAGCCAGAATCCGGGCGTGGGAGATACGCAGTATTTT. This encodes CASSQNPGVGDTQYF.

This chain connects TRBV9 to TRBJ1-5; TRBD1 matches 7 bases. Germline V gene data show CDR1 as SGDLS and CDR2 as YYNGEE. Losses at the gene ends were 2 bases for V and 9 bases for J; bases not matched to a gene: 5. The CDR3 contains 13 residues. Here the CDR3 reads CASSVTGDGPQHF. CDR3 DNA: TGTGCCAGCAGCGTCACAGGGGATGGGCCCCAGCATTTT.

CDR3 coding DNA: TGCAGTGCTAGAGACTGGCTAGCGGGTTACAATGAGCAGTTCTTC. It yields the protein CSARDWLAGYNEQFF. This rearrangement joins TRBV20-1 to TRBJ2-1, with TRBD2 matching over 8 bases. The CDR3 spans 15 residues. V gave up 0 bases and J gave up 4 bases; unmatched junction bases: 5. The V gene's germline CDR1 is DFQATT and CDR2 SNEGSKA (reference sequence).

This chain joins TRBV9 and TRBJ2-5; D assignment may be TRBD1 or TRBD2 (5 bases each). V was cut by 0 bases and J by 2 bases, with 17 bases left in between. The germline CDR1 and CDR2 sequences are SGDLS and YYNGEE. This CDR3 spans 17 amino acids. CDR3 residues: CASSVAPRGAGQETQYF. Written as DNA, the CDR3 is TGTGCCAGCAGCGTAGCCCCTCGGGGCGCCGGGCAAGAGACCCAGTACTTC.

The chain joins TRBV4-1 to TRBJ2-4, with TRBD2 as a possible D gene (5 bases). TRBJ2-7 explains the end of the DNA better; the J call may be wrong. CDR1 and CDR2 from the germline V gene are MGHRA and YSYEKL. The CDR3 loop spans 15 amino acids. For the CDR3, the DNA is TGCGCCAGCAGCCAAGATCTGGCGACTACCTACGAGCAGTACTTC. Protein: CASSQDLATTYEQYF.

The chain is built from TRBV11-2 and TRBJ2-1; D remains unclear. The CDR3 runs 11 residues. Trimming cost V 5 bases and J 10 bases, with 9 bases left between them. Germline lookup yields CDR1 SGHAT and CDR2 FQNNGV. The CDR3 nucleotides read TGTGCCAGCAGCCCGGCGCTAGAGCAGTTCTTC. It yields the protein CASSPALEQFF.

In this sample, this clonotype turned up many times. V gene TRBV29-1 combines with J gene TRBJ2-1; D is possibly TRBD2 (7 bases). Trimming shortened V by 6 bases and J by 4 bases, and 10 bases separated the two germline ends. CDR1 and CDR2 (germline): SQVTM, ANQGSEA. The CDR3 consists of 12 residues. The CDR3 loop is CSVEGGYNEQFF. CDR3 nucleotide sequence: TGCAGCGTGGAGGGGGGGTACAATGAGCAGTTCTTC.

CDR3 region: CASGRRTSGDPLRTQYF. The CDR3 bases are TGTGCCAGCGGTCGCAGGACTAGCGGGGACCCCTTACGGACCCAGTACTTC. The chain uses TRBV6-2 or TRBV6-3 and TRBJ2-7, with 12 bases aligning to TRBD2. The end of the DNA is better explained by TRBJ2-5, so the J call may be wrong. This CDR3 is 17 amino acids long. Germline V gene data show CDR1 as MNHEY and CDR2 as SVGEGT.

Here the CDR3 reads CASKLGTSENNEQFF. DNA of the CDR3: TGTGCCAGCAAACTAGGGACTAGCGAGAACAATGAGCAGTTCTTC. V usage is TRBV3-1 and J usage is TRBJ2-1, with TRBD2 matching 10 bases. Looked up from germline, CDR1 is LGHDT and CDR2 is YNNKEL (reference sequence). This CDR3 region has 15 residues. V lost 7 bases and J lost 5; bases outside the gene matches: 8.

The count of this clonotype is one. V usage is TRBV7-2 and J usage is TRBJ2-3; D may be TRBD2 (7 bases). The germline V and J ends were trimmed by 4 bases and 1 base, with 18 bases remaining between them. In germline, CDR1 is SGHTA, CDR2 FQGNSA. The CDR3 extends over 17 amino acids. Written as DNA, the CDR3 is TGTGCCAGCAGCTCCCTTCGGGGGGCGCTTGGCACAGATACGCAGTATTTT. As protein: CASSSLRGALGTDTQYF.

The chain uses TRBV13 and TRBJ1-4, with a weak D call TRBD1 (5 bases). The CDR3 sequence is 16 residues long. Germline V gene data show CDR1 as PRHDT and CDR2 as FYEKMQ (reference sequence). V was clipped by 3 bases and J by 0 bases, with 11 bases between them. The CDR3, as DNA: TGTGCCAGCAGCTTGTGGCAGGGACCAACTAATGAAAAACTGTTTTTT. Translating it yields CASSLWQGPTNEKLFF. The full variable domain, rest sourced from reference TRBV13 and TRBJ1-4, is AAGVIQSPRHLIKEKRETATLKCYPIPRHDTVYWYQQGPGQDPQFLISFYEKMQSDKGSIPDRFSAQQFSDYHSELNMSSLELGDSALYFCASSLWQGPTNEKLFFGSGTQLSVL.

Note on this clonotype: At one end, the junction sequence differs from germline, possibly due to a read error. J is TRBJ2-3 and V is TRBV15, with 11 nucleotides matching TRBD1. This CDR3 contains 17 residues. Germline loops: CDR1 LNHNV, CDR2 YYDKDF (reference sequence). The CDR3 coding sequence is TGTGCCACCAGCAGAGATAAGGGGACAGGGGGATCAGATATGCAGTATTTT. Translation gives CATSRDKGTGGSDMQYF.